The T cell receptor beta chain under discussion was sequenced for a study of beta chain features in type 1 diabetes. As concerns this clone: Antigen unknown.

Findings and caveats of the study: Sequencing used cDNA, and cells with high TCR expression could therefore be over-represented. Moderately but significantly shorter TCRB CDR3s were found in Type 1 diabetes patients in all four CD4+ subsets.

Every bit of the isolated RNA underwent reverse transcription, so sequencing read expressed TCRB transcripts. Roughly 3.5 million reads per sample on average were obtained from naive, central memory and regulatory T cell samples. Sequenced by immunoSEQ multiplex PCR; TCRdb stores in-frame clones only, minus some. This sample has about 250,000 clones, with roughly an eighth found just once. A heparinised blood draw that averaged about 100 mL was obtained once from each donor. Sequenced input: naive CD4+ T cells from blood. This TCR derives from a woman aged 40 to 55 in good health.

The chain's CDR3 is CASSVAVMTVSGNTIYF. CDR3 sequence (DNA): TGTGCCAGCAGCGTAGCTGTAATGACAGTCTCTGGAAACACCATATATTTT. This rearrangement joins TRBV9 to TRBJ1-3, with D possibly matching TRBD1 (5 bases). Germline values: CDR1 SGDLS, CDR2 YYNGEE. CDR3 length: 17 residues. Trimming took off 0 bases at V and 0 bases at J, with 13 bases between the two ends.